This T cell receptor (beta chain) was documented in a study of regulatory T cells in long-lasting Graves disease. Study-wide findings and caveats: Preferential use of TRBV28, TRBJ1-2 and TRBJ2-5 was seen in persistent disease.

This clonotype was observed at least ten times. Its antigen is still unknown. V shed 5 bases and J shed 9 bases, with 16 bases lying between them. CDR3 length: 13 residues. CDR1 and CDR2 (germline): MNHEY, SMNVEV (reference sequence). Specified time point: persistent/refractory GD, antithyroid drugs over 5 years with positive TRAb. Researchers made the TCR library from RNA that was extracted from PBMCs. Researchers made TCR beta libraries by using iRepertoire HTBI primers and running Arm-PCR on CDR3 regions. TCRdb itself ran the multiplex PCR reads through MiXCR, one entry per CDR3 protein. The top ten clones hold around an eighth of a sample with a few hundred thousand distinct CDR3 sequences, 21% of them seen once.

The source material was peripheral blood mononuclear cells (PBMCs), sampled when the disease was refractory, from a patient treated with antithyroid drugs. This receptor was identified in a female donor with Graves disease. V gene TRBV27 combines with J gene TRBJ1-2, with D possibly being TRBD1 (5 bases). CDR3 sequence (DNA): TGTGCCAGCAGTCGGGACTACCCAGCCAGCTACACCTTC. As protein: CASSRDYPASYTF.